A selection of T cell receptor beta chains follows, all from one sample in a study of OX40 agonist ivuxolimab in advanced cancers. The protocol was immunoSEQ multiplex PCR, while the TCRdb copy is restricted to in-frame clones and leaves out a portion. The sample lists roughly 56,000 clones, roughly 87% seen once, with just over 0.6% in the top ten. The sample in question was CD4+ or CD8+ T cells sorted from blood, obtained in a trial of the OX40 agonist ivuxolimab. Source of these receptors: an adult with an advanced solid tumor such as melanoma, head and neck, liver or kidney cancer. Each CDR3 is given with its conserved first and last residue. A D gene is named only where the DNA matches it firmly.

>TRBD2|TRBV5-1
CASSFRLASYNEQFF
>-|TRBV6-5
CASREGWWQPQHF
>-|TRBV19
CASSILAGSSYEQYF
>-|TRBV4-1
CASSPTGGVAEAFF
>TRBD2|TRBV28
CASYPYGGETQYF
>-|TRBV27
CASSLYGPINEQFF
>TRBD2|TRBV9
CASSVGLAGDRIVYEQYF
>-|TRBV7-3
CASSRSSGPGGAGELFF
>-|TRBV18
CASSPLLGKNTEAFF
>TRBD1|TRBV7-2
CASSWDSSNEKLFF
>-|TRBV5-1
CASKGGLLSSGANVLTF
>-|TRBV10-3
CAISEPAAHEQFF
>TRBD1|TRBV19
CASTTQGSSYNEQFF
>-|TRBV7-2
CASSLVGLHEQFF